One and the same sample provided the 10 T cell receptor beta chains below, sequenced in a study of cytomegalovirus exposure and HLA in healthy donors. PCR was performed using 60 Vbeta and 13 Jbeta primers. The method was immunoSEQ multiplex PCR; TCRdb's version includes in-frame clones alone and lacks a portion of them. The sample lists 100,000 to 150,000 clones, around 75% occurring once. Sequenced input: PBMCs. The receptors originated from a woman aged 50 to 60 in good health and CMV-seropositive.

The CDR3 DNA is TGTGCCAGCAGCGGAGGGACTAGCGGGATCTATGAGCAGTTCTTC. Its protein is CASSGGTSGIYEQFF. This chain links TRBV2 with TRBJ2-1, with 13 bases fitting TRBD2. The J segment lost 8 bases and the V segment lost 6 bases, leaving 7 bases of the junction unmatched. Germline CDR1 reads SNHLY; CDR2 reads FYNNEI. The CDR3 is 15 amino acids.

This chain joins TRBV27 and TRBJ2-1; the D is unclear. The CDR3 covers 13 residues. From germline, CDR1 is MNHEY and CDR2 SMNVEV (reference sequence). The ends were cut back, 3 bases at V and 6 bases at J, with 9 bases in the middle. The CDR3 here is CASSFVPGNEQFF. The CDR3 DNA reads TGTGCCAGCAGTTTTGTTCCCGGCAATGAGCAGTTCTTC.

The V call is TRBV2, the J call TRBJ1-5; the D is unclear. Trimming took 8 bases from V and 9 from J, leaving 17 bases between them. Looked up from germline, CDR1 is SNHLY and CDR2 is FYNNEI. The CDR3 is made up of 13 amino acids. DNA of the CDR3: TGTGCCAGCGACCTAGATGTATCATTGCCCCAGCATTTT. This gives the protein CASDLDVSLPQHF.

J is TRBJ2-7 and V is TRBV7-2; 7 nucleotides line up with TRBD2. Germline V lookup: CDR1 SGHTA, CDR2 FQGNSA. V trimming: 6 bases; J trimming: 7 bases; junction bases outside the gene matches: 15. The CDR3 extends over 15 amino acids. The CDR3 loop reads CASRLISGEPREQYF. The CDR3 DNA follows: TGTGCCAGCAGACTTATAAGCGGGGAACCTCGGGAGCAGTACTTC.

This clone rates as medium-sized. The rearrangement joins TRBV2 to TRBJ1-1, with D tentatively TRBD1 (6 bases). This CDR3 comprises 14 residues. The germline V gene has CDR1 SNHLY and CDR2 FYNNEI. Deletions cut 6 bases from V and 5 bases from J, with 16 bases between. The CDR3 bases are TGTGCCAGCAGGCGGGGGGGGGCGATGACTGAAGCTTTCTTT. This codes for CASRRGGAMTEAFF.

The V and J genes are TRBV7-8 and TRBJ1-1; no clear D gene. The CDR3 consists of 13 residues. Germline-derived CDR1 and CDR2 are SGHVS and FQNEAQ. Deletions cut 8 bases from V and 1 base from J, with 11 bases between. CDR3 DNA sequence: TGTGCCAGCGCATCGGGATGGAACACTGAAGCTTTCTTT. Translating it yields CASASGWNTEAFF.

The CDR3 region is CSGVGVLEQYF. DNA of the CDR3: TGCAGCGGGGTAGGAGTACTAGAACAGTACTTC. The rearrangement uses TRBV29-1 and TRBJ2-7; possible D gene TRBD2, 5 bases. Germline CDR1 reads SQVTM; CDR2 reads ANQGSEA. The V gene lost 7 bases and the J gene lost 10 bases, with 17 bases spanning the gap. CDR3 length equals 11 residues.

V usage is TRBV5-1 and J usage is TRBJ2-1; 11 bases are shared with TRBD2. CDR3 length: 15 residues. The V gene end was trimmed by 4 bases and the J gene end by 10 bases; junction bases not matched to a gene: 10. Germline-derived CDR1 and CDR2 are SGHRS and YFSETQ. DNA of the CDR3: TGCGCCAGCAGCCCATTAGCGGGAGGGCCGGGCGAGCAGTTCTTC. This encodes CASSPLAGGPGEQFF.

This clone was counted only a few times. An end of the junction differs from the germline gene, which may be a read error. The chain employs TRBV7-9 and TRBJ2-7, with D possibly TRBD1 on 7 matching bases. Per germline, CDR1 SEHNR and CDR2 FQNEAQ (reference sequence). The CDR3 loop spans 14 amino acids. The CDR3 nucleotides read TGTTCCAGCAGCTTACCACAGGGGACTGGCGAGCAGTACTTC. Its protein is CSSSLPQGTGEQYF. The variable domain in full, with the rest retrieved from reference TRBV7-9 and TRBJ2-7, is DTGVSQNPRHKITKRGQNVTFRCDPISEHNRLYWYRQTLGQGPEFLTYFQNEAQLEKSRLLSDRFSAERPKGSFSTLEIQRTEQGDSAMYLCSSSLPQGTGEQYFGPGTRLTVT.

This chain uses TRBV10-3 with TRBJ1-1, with 9 bases lining up with TRBD1. V dropped 7 bases and J dropped 4; count of bases not matched to a gene: 7. In germline, CDR1 is ENHRY, CDR2 SYGVKD. The CDR3 totals 14 residues. The CDR3 is CAINAGQGSTEAFF. The CDR3 DNA sequence: TGTGCCATCAACGCCGGACAGGGGAGCACTGAAGCTTTCTTT.